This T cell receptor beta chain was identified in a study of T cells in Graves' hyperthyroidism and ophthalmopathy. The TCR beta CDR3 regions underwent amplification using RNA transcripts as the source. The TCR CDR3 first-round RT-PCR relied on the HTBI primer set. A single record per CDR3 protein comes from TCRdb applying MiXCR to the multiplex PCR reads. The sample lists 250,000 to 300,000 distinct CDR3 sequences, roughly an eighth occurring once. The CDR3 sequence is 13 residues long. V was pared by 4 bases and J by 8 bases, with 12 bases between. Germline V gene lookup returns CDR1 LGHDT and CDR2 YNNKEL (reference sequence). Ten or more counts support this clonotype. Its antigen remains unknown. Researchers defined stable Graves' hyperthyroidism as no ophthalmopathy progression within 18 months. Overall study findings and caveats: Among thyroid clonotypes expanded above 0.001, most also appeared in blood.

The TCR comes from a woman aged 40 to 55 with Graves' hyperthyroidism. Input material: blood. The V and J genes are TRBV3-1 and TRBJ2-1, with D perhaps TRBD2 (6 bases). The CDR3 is CASSRWDSHEQFF. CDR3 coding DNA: TGTGCCAGCAGCCGCTGGGACTCCCATGAGCAGTTCTTC.